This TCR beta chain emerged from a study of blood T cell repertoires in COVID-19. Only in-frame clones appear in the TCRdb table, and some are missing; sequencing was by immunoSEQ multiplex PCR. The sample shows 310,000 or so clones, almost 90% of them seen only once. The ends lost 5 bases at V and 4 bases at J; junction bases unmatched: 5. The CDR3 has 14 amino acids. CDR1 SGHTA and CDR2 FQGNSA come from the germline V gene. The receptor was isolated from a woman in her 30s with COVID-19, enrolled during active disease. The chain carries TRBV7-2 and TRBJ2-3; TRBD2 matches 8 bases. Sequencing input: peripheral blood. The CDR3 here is CASSQGLAPDTQYF. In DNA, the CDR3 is TGTGCCAGCAGCCAAGGACTAGCTCCAGATACGCAGTATTTT.